This T cell receptor beta chain appears in the sequencing data of a study of blood T cell repertoires in COVID-19. CDR1 and CDR2 from the germline V gene are ENHRY and SYGVKD. With V trimmed by 4 bases and J by 6 bases, 9 bases remained unmatched. The CDR3 contains 15 residues. Seattle patients were enrolled while actively infected and followed longitudinally. This table comes from immunoSEQ multiplex PCR, and its TCRdb copy is limited to in-frame clones, with some not included. The table records about 150,000 clones, around 85% of them present only once. The genes are TRBV10-3 and TRBJ1-2, with TRBD1 identical over 9 bases. This receptor was identified in a man in his 60s with COVID-19, enrolled during active disease. Source material: peripheral blood. CDR3 sequence (DNA): TGTGCCATCAGTGCCCGGGACAGGGAGGAGAATGGCTACACCTTC. Its translation is CAISARDREENGYTF.